The source of this T cell receptor beta chain is a study of T cell responses to AZD1222 COVID-19 vaccine. Study observations and caveats: White British donors predominated, females outnumbered males, and clonal diversity was possibly underestimated. In the spike-specific TCR repertoire, nearly half reportedly target unmutated variant regions. Only 5 to 7 AZD1222 recipients tested seropositive at baseline.

Sequenced by immunoSEQ multiplex PCR; TCRdb stores in-frame clones only, minus some. Among some 140,000 clones, 90% were seen once, and the ten largest hold approximately 17%. As to this clone: Antigen: not known.

This CDR3 spans 15 amino acids. From germline, CDR1 is MNHEY and CDR2 SMNVEV (reference sequence). V dropped 6 bases and J dropped 5 bases, with 19 bases sitting between them. This receptor was taken from an adult in good health. The chain joins TRBV27 to TRBJ1-2; possible D gene TRBD1, 5 bases. Sequenced here: peripheral blood, sampled on day 0 of AZD1222 vaccination. The CDR3 coding sequence is TGTGCCAGCAGCGGGGGGATAGAGGGTAGATATGGCTACACCTTC. This codes for CASSGGIEGRYGYTF.